A single sample gave rise to the 14 T cell receptor beta chains below, sequenced in a study of T cell responses to AZD1222 COVID-19 vaccine. Only in-frame clones appear in the TCRdb table, and some are missing; sequencing was by immunoSEQ multiplex PCR. Of tens of thousands of clones detected, about 92% appear once; the ten largest clones hold roughly 4.7%. The sample here was peripheral blood, taken 28 days after the second AZD1222 dose. These receptors originate from an adult who received the AZD1222 COVID-19 vaccine.

CDR3 residues: CASSLGARHTEAFF. For the CDR3, the DNA is TGTGCCAGCAGCCTAGGGGCTCGGCACACTGAAGCTTTCTTT. The V and J genes are TRBV27 and TRBJ1-1, with D maybe TRBD1 (5 bases). The CDR3 is made up of 14 amino acids. Germline V gene lookup returns CDR1 MNHEY and CDR2 SMNVEV (reference sequence). Trimming cost V 6 bases and J 3 bases, with 14 bases left between them.

The chain links TRBV10-3 to TRBJ2-7; no clear D gene. Germline-derived CDR1 and CDR2 are ENHRY and SYGVKD. Between the trimmed V and J ends, which lost 4 bases and 2 bases, there was a span of 3 bases. This CDR3 region has 11 residues. The CDR3 DNA reads TGTGCCATCAGTGGACCCTACGAGCAGTACTTC. Amino acid sequence: CAISGPYEQYF.

The chain couples TRBV11-2 to TRBJ1-6; D is possibly TRBD1 (6 bases). Trimming pared 0 bases from V and 8 bases from J, leaving 14 bases between. This CDR3 has 16 amino acids. The germline gives CDR1 SGHAT, CDR2 FQNNGV. In DNA form, the CDR3 reads TGTGCCAGCAGCTTAGATGGTGGGCAGGGGTATTCACCCCTCCACTTT. It specifies CASSLDGGQGYSPLHF.

The chain couples TRBV5-5 to TRBJ1-2; D unresolved. V gave up 3 bases and J gave up 7 bases, with 13 bases separating them. The CDR3 has 13 amino acids. The germline V gene has CDR1 SGHKS and CDR2 YYEKEE (reference sequence). In DNA, the CDR3 is TGTGCCAGCAGCTCTGCAGTATTTCCTGGCTACACCTTC. Translation: CASSSAVFPGYTF.

The chain links TRBV11-2 to TRBJ1-1, with a tentative D call TRBD1 (5 bases). CDR3 size: 16 residues. Looked up from germline, CDR1 is SGHAT and CDR2 is FQNNGV. Deletions cut 0 bases from V and 0 bases from J, with 11 bases between. The CDR3 nucleotides are TGTGCCAGCAGCTTAGAGGGGCAGGATATGAACACTGAAGCTTTCTTT. Translation gives CASSLEGQDMNTEAFF.

This chain connects TRBV4-2 to TRBJ1-3; TRBD1 aligns across 9 bases. The CDR3 totals 16 residues. Trimming cost V 0 bases and J 4 bases; bases outside gene matches: 4. CDR1 and CDR2 (germline): LGHNA, YNFKEQ. Here the CDR3 DNA reads TGTGCCAGCAGCCAAGATGCGGGACAGGGAGGAAACACCATATATTTT. This sequence encodes CASSQDAGQGGNTIYF.

The V and J genes are TRBV7-2 and TRBJ2-1; 12 bases map to TRBD2. Trimming took 5 bases from V and 3 from J; bases not matched to a gene: 8. Germline V lookup: CDR1 SGHTA, CDR2 FQGNSA. The CDR3 runs to 17 residues. As DNA, the CDR3 is TGTGCCAGCAGCACCGAACTAGCGGGAGGAGTCTACAATGAGCAGTTCTTC. This codes for CASSTELAGGVYNEQFF.

V gene TRBV7-9 combines with J gene TRBJ1-4; 7 bases match TRBD1. Losses at the gene ends were 3 bases for V and 6 bases for J; bases not matched to a gene: 4. This CDR3 spans 14 amino acids. CDR1 is SEHNR and CDR2 is FQNEAQ in the germline V gene (reference sequence). The CDR3, as DNA: TGTGCCAGCAGCTTCCGGGACAGATATGAAAAACTGTTTTTT. Translating gives CASSFRDRYEKLFF.

The rearrangement links TRBV6-5 to TRBJ1-4; D is ambiguous. Trimming took off 4 bases at V and 3 bases at J, with 15 bases between the two ends. Germline-derived CDR1 and CDR2 are MNHEY and SVGAGI. This CDR3 region has 16 residues. CDR3 amino acids: CASSSLLRSANEKLFF. The CDR3 region has the DNA TGTGCCAGCAGTTCGCTACTCCGGTCAGCTAATGAAAAACTGTTTTTT.

The chain carries TRBV9 and TRBJ2-1; TRBD2 aligns across 10 bases. V trimming: 0 bases; J trimming: 0 bases; junction bases outside the gene matches: 9. Germline values: CDR1 SGDLS, CDR2 YYNGEE. The CDR3 covers 19 residues. In DNA form, the CDR3 reads TGTGCCAGCAGCGTAGGGGCTAGCGGGAGCCCGTTCTCCTACAATGAGCAGTTCTTC. Amino acids: CASSVGASGSPFSYNEQFF.

The chain uses TRBV6-5 and TRBJ1-1; D uncertain. Germline CDR1 reads MNHEY; CDR2 reads SVGAGI. The CDR3 loop spans 13 amino acids. Between the trimmed V and J ends, which lost 6 bases and 1 base, there was a span of 9 bases. The CDR3 DNA reads as TGTGCCAGCAGGGGAGATGGGAACACTGAAGCTTTCTTT. This translates into CASRGDGNTEAFF.

This rearrangement joins TRBV28 to TRBJ1-5, with unresolved D. Trimming left V 5 bases short and J 0 bases short, with 11 bases between. Germline CDR1 MDHEN, CDR2 SYDVKM. The CDR3 sequence is 15 residues long. CDR3 sequence (DNA): TGTGCCAGCAGTCCTCAGAGAAATAGCAATCAGCCCCAGCATTTT. This encodes CASSPQRNSNQPQHF.

The chain uses TRBV30 and TRBJ1-5, with 7 bases lining up with TRBD1. With V trimmed by 0 bases and J by 1 base, 3 bases remained unmatched. The germline CDR1 and CDR2 sequences are GTSNPN and SVGIG (reference sequence). The CDR3 extends over 15 amino acids. The CDR3 spells CAWSVGTASNQPQHF. The DNA of the CDR3 is TGTGCCTGGAGTGTAGGGACAGCCAGCAATCAGCCCCAGCATTTT.

The chain couples TRBV5-1 to TRBJ2-2; TRBD1 aligns across 7 bases. Germline V gene lookup returns CDR1 SGHRS and CDR2 YFSETQ. The CDR3 consists of 15 residues. With V trimmed by 5 bases and J by 5 bases, 9 bases remained unmatched. CDR3 nucleotides: TGCGCCAGCAGAACTACAGGGGCCAAGACCGGGGAGCTGTTTTTT. The encoded protein is CASRTTGAKTGELFF.